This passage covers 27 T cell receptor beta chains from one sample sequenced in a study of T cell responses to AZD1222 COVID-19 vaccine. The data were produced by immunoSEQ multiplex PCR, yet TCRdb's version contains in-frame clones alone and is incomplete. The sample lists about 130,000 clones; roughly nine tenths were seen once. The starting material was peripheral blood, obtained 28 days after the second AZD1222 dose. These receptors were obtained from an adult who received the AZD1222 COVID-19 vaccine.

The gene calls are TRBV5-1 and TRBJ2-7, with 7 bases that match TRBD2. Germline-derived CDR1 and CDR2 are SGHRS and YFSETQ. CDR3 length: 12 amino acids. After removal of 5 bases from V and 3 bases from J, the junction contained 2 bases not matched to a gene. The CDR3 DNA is TGCGCCAGCAGTCGGACTAGCTACGAGCAGTACTTC. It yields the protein CASSRTSYEQYF. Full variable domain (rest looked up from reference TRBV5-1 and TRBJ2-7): KAGVTQTPRYLIKTRGQQVTLSCSPISGHRSVSWYQQTPGQGLQFLFEYFSETQRNKGNFPGRFSGRQFSNSRSEMNVSTLELGDSALYLCASSRTSYEQYFGPGTRLTVT.

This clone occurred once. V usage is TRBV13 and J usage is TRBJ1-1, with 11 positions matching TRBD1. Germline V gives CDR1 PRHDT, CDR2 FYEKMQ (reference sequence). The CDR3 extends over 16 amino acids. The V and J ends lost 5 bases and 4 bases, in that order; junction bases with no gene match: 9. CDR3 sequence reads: CASSETGTGGTTEAFF. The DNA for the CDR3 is TGTGCCAGCAGCGAAACCGGGACAGGGGGGACCACTGAAGCTTTCTTT.

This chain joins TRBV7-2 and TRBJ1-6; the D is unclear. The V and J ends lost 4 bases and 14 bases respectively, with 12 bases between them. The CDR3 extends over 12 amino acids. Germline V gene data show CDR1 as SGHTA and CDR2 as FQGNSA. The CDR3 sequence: CASSSRTGTLHF. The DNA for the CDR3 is TGTGCCAGCAGCTCCCGCACCGGGACCCTCCACTTT.

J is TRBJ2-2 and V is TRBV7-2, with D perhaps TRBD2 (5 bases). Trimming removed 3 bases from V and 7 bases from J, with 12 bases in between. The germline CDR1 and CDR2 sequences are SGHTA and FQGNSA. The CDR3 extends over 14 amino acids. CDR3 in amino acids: CASSFSGDVGELFF. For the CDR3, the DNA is TGTGCCAGCAGCTTTTCCGGGGATGTCGGGGAGCTGTTTTTT. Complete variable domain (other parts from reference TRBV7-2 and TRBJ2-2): GAGVSQSPSNKVTEKGKDVELRCDPISGHTALYWYRQSLGQGLEFLIYFQGNSAPDKSGLPSDRFSAERTGGSVSTLTIQRTQQEDSAVYLCASSFSGDVGELFFGEGSRLTVL.

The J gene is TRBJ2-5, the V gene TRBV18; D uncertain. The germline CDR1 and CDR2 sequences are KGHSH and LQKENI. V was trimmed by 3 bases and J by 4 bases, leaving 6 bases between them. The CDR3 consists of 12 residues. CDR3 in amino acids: CASSPSGETQYF. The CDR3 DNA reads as TGTGCCAGCTCACCGTCGGGAGAGACCCAGTACTTC.

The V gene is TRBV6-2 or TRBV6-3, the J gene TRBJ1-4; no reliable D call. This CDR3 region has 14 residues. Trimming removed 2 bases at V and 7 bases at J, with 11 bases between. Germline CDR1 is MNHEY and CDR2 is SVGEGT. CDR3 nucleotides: TGTGCCAGCAGTTACATGGCGGCCGCTGAAAAACTGTTTTTT. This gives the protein CASSYMAAAEKLFF.

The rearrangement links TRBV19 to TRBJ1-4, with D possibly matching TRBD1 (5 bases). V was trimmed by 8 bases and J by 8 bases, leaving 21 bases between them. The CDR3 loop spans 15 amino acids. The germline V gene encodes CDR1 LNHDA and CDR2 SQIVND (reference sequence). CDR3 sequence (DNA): TGTGCCAGTTGCCTGGGGGGGTCGAGTTGGGAAAAACTGTTTTTT. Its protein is CASCLGGSSWEKLFF.

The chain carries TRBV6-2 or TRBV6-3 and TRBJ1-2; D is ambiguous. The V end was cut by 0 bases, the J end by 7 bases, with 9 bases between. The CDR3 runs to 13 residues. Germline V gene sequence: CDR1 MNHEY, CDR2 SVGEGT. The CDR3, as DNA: TGTGCCAGCAGTTACTCGCGGGCTCGTGGCTACACCTTC. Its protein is CASSYSRARGYTF.

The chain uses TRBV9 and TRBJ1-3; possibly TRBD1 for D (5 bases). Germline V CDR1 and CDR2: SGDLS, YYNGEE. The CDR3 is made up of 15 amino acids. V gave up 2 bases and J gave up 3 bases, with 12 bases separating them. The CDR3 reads CASSVIGGNGNTIYF. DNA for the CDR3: TGTGCCAGCAGCGTTATCGGGGGTAATGGAAACACCATATATTTT.

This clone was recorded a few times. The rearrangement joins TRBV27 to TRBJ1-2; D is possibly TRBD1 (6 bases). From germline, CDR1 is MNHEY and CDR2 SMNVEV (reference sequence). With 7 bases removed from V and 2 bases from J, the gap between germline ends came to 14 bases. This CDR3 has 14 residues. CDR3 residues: CASNKGGANYGYTF. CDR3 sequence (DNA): TGTGCCAGCAACAAAGGGGGGGCCAACTATGGCTACACCTTC.

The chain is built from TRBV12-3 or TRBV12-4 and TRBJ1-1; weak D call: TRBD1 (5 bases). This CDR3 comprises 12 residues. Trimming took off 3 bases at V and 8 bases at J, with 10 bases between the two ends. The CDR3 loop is CASSLGQVEAFF. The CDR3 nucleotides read TGTGCCAGCAGTTTGGGGCAGGTCGAAGCTTTCTTT.

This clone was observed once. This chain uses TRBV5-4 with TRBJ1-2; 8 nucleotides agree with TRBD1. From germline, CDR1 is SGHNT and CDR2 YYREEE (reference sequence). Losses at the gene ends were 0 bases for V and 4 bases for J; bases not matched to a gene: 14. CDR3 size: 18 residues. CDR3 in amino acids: CASSLGLLGQGAIYGYTF. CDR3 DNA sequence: TGTGCCAGCAGCTTGGGGTTGTTGGGTCAGGGGGCAATCTATGGCTACACCTTC.

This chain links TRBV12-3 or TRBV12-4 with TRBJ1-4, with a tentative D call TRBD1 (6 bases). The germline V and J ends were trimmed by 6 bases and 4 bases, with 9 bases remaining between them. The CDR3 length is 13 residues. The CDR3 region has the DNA TGTGCCAGCAGCGGACAGAGTAATGAAAAACTGTTTTTT. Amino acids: CASSGQSNEKLFF.

The CDR3 loop is CASSPSGPLETQYF. CDR3 in DNA: TGTGCCAGCAGCCCCTCGGGACCCTTAGAGACCCAGTACTTC. V and J are TRBV3-1 (or the pseudogene TRBV3-2) and TRBJ2-5; D possibly uses TRBD1 or TRBD2 (5 bases each). CDR3 length: 14 amino acids. The germline CDR1 and CDR2 sequences are LGHDT and YNNKEL (reference sequence). Trimming stripped 4 bases from V and 4 bases from J, with 13 bases between.

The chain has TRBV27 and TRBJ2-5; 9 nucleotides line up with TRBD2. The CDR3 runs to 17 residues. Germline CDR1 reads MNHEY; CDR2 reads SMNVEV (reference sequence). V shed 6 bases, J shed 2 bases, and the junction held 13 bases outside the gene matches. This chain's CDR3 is CASRPSGLAGDQETQYF. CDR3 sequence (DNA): TGTGCCAGCAGACCCAGCGGGTTAGCGGGAGATCAAGAGACCCAGTACTTC.

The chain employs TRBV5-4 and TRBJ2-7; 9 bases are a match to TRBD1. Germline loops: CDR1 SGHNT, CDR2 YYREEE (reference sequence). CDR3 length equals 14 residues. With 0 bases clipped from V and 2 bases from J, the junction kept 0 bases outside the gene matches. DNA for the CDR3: TGTGCCAGCAGCTTGGGGACAGGGGCCTACGAGCAGTACTTC. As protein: CASSLGTGAYEQYF.

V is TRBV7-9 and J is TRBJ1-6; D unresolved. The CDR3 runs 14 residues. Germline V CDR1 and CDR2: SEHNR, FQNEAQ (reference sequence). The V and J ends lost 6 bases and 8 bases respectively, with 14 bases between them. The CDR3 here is CASSGRDFDSPLHF. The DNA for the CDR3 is TGTGCCAGCAGTGGAAGGGATTTTGATTCACCCCTCCACTTT.

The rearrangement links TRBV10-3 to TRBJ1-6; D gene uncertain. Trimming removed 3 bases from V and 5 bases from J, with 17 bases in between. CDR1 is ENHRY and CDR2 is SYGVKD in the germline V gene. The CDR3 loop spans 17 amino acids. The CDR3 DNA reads TGTGCCATCAGTGATCGGGGTTCCTACGCAGATAATTCACCCCTCCACTTT. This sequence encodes CAISDRGSYADNSPLHF.

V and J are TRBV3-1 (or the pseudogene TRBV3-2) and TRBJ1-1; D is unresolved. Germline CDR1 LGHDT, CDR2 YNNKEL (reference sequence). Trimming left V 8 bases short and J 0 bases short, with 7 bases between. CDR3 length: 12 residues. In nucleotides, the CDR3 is TGTGCCAGCGCAAGCATGAACACTGAAGCTTTCTTT. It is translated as CASASMNTEAFF.

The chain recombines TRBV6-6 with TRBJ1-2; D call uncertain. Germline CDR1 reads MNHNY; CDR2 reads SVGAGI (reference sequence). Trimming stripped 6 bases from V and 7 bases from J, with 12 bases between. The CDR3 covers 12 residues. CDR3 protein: CASSAGWAGYTF. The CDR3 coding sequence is TGTGCCAGCAGCGCCGGGTGGGCTGGCTACACCTTC.

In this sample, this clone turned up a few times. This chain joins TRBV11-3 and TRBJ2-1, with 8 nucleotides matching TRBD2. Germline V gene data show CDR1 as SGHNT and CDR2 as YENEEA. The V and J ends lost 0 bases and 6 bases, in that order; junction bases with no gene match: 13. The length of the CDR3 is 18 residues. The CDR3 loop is CASSLDQSGSGNPNEQFF. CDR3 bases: TGTGCCAGCAGCTTAGATCAGAGCGGTAGCGGGAACCCCAATGAGCAGTTCTTC.

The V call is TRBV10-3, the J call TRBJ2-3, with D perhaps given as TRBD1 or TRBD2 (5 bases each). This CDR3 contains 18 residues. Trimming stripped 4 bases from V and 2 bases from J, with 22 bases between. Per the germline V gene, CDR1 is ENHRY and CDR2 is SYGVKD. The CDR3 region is CAISGRLGTFPPTDTQYF. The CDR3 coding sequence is TGTGCCATCAGTGGGCGGTTAGGGACCTTCCCCCCCACAGATACGCAGTATTTT.

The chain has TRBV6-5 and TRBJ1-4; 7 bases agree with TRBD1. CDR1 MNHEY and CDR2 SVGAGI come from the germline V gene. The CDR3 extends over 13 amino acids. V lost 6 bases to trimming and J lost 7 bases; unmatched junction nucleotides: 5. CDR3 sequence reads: CASSRQGVEKLFF. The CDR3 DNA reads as TGTGCCAGCAGCCGTCAGGGGGTTGAAAAACTGTTTTTT.

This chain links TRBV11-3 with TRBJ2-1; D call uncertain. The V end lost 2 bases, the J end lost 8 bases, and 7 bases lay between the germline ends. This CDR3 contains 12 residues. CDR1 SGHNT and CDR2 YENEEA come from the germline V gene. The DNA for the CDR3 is TGTGCCAGCAGCTTAAATGCGGATGAGCAGTTCTTC. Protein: CASSLNADEQFF.

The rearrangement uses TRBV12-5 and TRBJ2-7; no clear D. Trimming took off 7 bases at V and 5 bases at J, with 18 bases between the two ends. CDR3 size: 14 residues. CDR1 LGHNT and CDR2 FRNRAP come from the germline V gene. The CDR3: CASENGRQANEQYF. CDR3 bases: TGTGCTAGTGAAAATGGGCGCCAGGCAAACGAGCAGTACTTC.

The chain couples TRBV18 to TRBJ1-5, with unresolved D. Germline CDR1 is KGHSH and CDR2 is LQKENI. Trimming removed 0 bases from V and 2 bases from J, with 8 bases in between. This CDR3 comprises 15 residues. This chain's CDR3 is CASSPPAGGNQPQHF. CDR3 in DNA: TGTGCCAGCTCACCACCAGCGGGTGGCAATCAGCCCCAGCATTTT. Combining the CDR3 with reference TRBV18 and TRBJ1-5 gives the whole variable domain NAGVMQNPRHLVRRRGQEARLRCSPMKGHSHVYWYRQLPEEGLKFMVYLQKENIIDESGMPKERFSAEFPKEGPSILRIQQVVRGDSAAYFCASSPPAGGNQPQHFGDGTRLSIL.

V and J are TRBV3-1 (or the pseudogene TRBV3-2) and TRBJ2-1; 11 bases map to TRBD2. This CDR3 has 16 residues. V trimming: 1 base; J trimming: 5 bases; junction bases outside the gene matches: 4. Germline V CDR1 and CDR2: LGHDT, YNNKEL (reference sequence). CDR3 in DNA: TGTGCCAGCAGCCAAGGGTCGACTAGCGGGAACAATGAGCAGTTCTTC. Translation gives CASSQGSTSGNNEQFF.